A single sample is the source of the 2 T cell receptor beta chains below, sequenced in a study of cytomegalovirus exposure and HLA in healthy donors. PCR amplification relied on 60 Vbeta primers (plus 13 Jbeta primers). Clones were sequenced by immunoSEQ multiplex PCR, and TCRdb holds only the in-frame ones, with some missing. The repertoire holds around 140,000 clones, with 75% as singletons. Source material: PBMCs. The receptors were sampled from a man aged 40-49 years in good health and CMV-seronegative.

This clone was observed a handful of times. V is TRBV5-4 and J is TRBJ2-7; D is possibly TRBD1 (5 bases). The V gene's germline CDR1 is SGHNT and CDR2 YYREEE (reference sequence). V lost 2 bases to trimming and J lost 2 bases, with 8 bases between them. The CDR3 extends over 13 amino acids. This CDR3 is CASSLGRAYEQYF. The CDR3 nucleotides read TGTGCCAGCAGCTTAGGCAGGGCCTACGAGCAGTACTTC.

This clone has only a few counts. V is TRBV9 and J is TRBJ1-1, with 10 positions matching TRBD1. Trimming took 4 bases from V and 6 from J; bases not matched to a gene: 9. This CDR3 contains 15 residues. Germline V gives CDR1 SGDLS, CDR2 YYNGEE. This CDR3 reads CASSPHGDRGSEAFF. DNA of the CDR3: TGTGCCAGCAGCCCCCACGGGGACAGGGGTTCTGAAGCTTTCTTT.